Listed below are T cell receptor beta chains from one sample, sequenced in a study of blood T cells in healthy people across ages. TCRdb independently ran MiXCR on the 5' RACE reads; one entry per CDR3 protein. Of about 1.4 million distinct CDR3 sequences in the sample, almost 60% were seen once. Input material: blood. Source of these receptors: a young man in good health. CDR3s include the opening cysteine and the closing phenylalanine or tryptophan. Fields, in order: V gene, J gene, D gene, clone size, CDR3 length, CDR3 DNA, CDR3 protein. A D gene is named only where the DNA matches it firmly. Expanded clones get a size class; other rows say once, few or many, or leave the size out.

v_call: TRBV14; j_call: TRBJ2-5; d_call: .; clone_size: few; cdr3_length: 13; cdr3_nt: TGTGCCAGCAGCCAAGTCAGGTGGGAGACCCAGTACTTC; cdr3_aa: CASSQVRWETQYF
v_call: TRBV20-1; j_call: TRBJ1-5; d_call: TRBD1; clone_size: .; cdr3_length: 13; cdr3_nt: TGCAGTGCTAGAGGAACAGGGGGCCGGCCCCAGCATTTT; cdr3_aa: CSARGTGGRPQHF
v_call: TRBV6-5; j_call: TRBJ2-1; d_call: .; clone_size: .; cdr3_length: 13; cdr3_nt: TGTGCCAGCAGTTTCCATGGGCGTCCGGAGCAGTTCTTC; cdr3_aa: CASSFHGRPEQFF
v_call: TRBV2; j_call: TRBJ2-5; d_call: .; clone_size: .; cdr3_length: 15; cdr3_nt: TGTGCCAGCAGGACCAGGGGATGGGGACAAGAGACCCAGTACTTC; cdr3_aa: CASRTRGWGQETQYF
v_call: TRBV20-1; j_call: TRBJ1-2; d_call: .; clone_size: .; cdr3_length: 13; cdr3_nt: TGCAGTGCTAGGAGAATCGCGAGCTATGGCTACACCTTC; cdr3_aa: CSARRIASYGYTF
v_call: TRBV28; j_call: TRBJ2-6; d_call: TRBD1; clone_size: .; cdr3_length: 16; cdr3_nt: TGTGCCAGCCCAACCAGACAGGGCTCTGGGGCCAACGTCCTGACTTTC; cdr3_aa: CASPTRQGSGANVLTF
v_call: TRBV28; j_call: TRBJ2-2; d_call: .; clone_size: .; cdr3_length: 16; cdr3_nt: TGTGCCAGCAGTCTCGCTCCGGGACCCCTAACCGGGGAGCTGTTTTTT; cdr3_aa: CASSLAPGPLTGELFF
v_call: TRBV10-3; j_call: TRBJ2-3; d_call: .; clone_size: few; cdr3_length: 14; cdr3_nt: TGTGCCATCAGTAAAGATCAGGGGACAGATACGCAGTATTTT; cdr3_aa: CAISKDQGTDTQYF
v_call: TRBV9; j_call: TRBJ2-5; d_call: TRBD1; clone_size: .; cdr3_length: 15; cdr3_nt: TGCGCCAGCAGCGTCGGGACAGGGACTCAGGAGACCCAGTACTTC; cdr3_aa: CASSVGTGTQETQYF
v_call: TRBV27; j_call: TRBJ2-3; d_call: .; clone_size: .; cdr3_length: 15; cdr3_nt: TGTGCCAGCAGTTCCCTTTGGACGGGCACAGATACGCAGTATTTT; cdr3_aa: CASSSLWTGTDTQYF
v_call: TRBV28; j_call: TRBJ2-5; d_call: .; clone_size: .; cdr3_length: 15; cdr3_nt: TGTGCCAGCAGTTCACCGACTAGGAGTTTAGAGACCCAGTACTTC; cdr3_aa: CASSSPTRSLETQYF
v_call: TRBV7-8; j_call: TRBJ2-7; d_call: TRBD1; clone_size: few; cdr3_length: 16; cdr3_nt: TGTGCCAGCAGCGCCGCGGACAGGGTGGGTTCTAAAGAGCAGTACTTC; cdr3_aa: CASSAADRVGSKEQYF
v_call: TRBV6-2/TRBV6-3; j_call: TRBJ2-1; d_call: .; clone_size: .; cdr3_length: 14; cdr3_nt: TGTGCCAGCAGTGACGTGCTGGGCTACAATGAGCAGTTCTTC; cdr3_aa: CASSDVLGYNEQFF
v_call: TRBV30; j_call: TRBJ1-1; d_call: .; clone_size: .; cdr3_length: 12; cdr3_nt: TGTGCCTGGAGATTAGGGAACACTGAAGCTTTCTTT; cdr3_aa: CAWRLGNTEAFF
v_call: TRBV6-5; j_call: TRBJ2-1; d_call: .; clone_size: .; cdr3_length: 14; cdr3_nt: TGTGCCAGCAGTTTAGGGGGGGCTGTAAATGAGCAGTTCTTC; cdr3_aa: CASSLGGAVNEQFF
v_call: TRBV27; j_call: TRBJ2-1; d_call: TRBD2; clone_size: .; cdr3_length: 15; cdr3_nt: TGTGCCAGCACCCCGACTAGCGGGAGGGTGGATGAGCAGTTCTTC; cdr3_aa: CASTPTSGRVDEQFF
v_call: TRBV29-1; j_call: TRBJ2-2; d_call: .; clone_size: once; cdr3_length: 14; cdr3_nt: TGCAGCGTTACCCCTCGAGGGGCAGGCGGGGAGCTGTTTTTT; cdr3_aa: CSVTPRGAGGELFF
v_call: TRBV12-3/TRBV12-4; j_call: TRBJ1-1; d_call: .; clone_size: .; cdr3_length: 15; cdr3_nt: TGTGCCAGCCAAAAAGGGGGTTATATGAACACTGAAGCTTTCTTT; cdr3_aa: CASQKGGYMNTEAFF
v_call: TRBV29-1; j_call: TRBJ2-7; d_call: TRBD1; clone_size: few; cdr3_length: 15; cdr3_nt: TGCAGCGTTGCTTGGGGGGGGACAGGGACCTACGAGCAGTACTTC; cdr3_aa: CSVAWGGTGTYEQYF
v_call: TRBV20-1; j_call: TRBJ1-1; d_call: .; clone_size: few; cdr3_length: 13; cdr3_nt: TGCAGTGCTAGAGAGGGGGCGCGAACTGAAGCTTTCTTT; cdr3_aa: CSAREGARTEAFF
v_call: TRBV20-1; j_call: TRBJ2-3; d_call: .; clone_size: .; cdr3_length: 14; cdr3_nt: TGCAGTGCTCACGGCACGGGAGGCACAGATACGCAGTATTTT; cdr3_aa: CSAHGTGGTDTQYF
v_call: TRBV7-9; j_call: TRBJ1-2; d_call: .; clone_size: once; cdr3_length: 18; cdr3_nt: TGTGCCAGCAGCCCCCCCTATTGGGGCGGATCGGCTAACTATGGCTACACCTTC; cdr3_aa: CASSPPYWGGSANYGYTF
v_call: TRBV21-1; j_call: TRBJ1-4; d_call: .; clone_size: .; cdr3_length: 17; cdr3_nt: TGTGCCAGCAGCAAAGACGGGACAGAACCTCCCGGGGAAAAACTGTTTTTT; cdr3_aa: CASSKDGTEPPGEKLFF
v_call: TRBV20-1; j_call: TRBJ2-7; d_call: .; clone_size: .; cdr3_length: 16; cdr3_nt: TGCAGTGCTTCCCCTTCGCGGGGCTCGCCGTCCTACGAGCAGTACTTC; cdr3_aa: CSASPSRGSPSYEQYF